These T cell receptor beta chains were read from a single sample in a study of OX40 agonist ivuxolimab in advanced cancers. The assay was immunoSEQ multiplex PCR, and TCRdb's table has in-frame clones only and misses some. This sample has 60,000 to 65,000 clones, with around 90% found just once. The sample was CD4+ or CD8+ T cells sorted from blood, taken in a trial of the OX40 agonist ivuxolimab. The receptor set was obtained from an adult with an advanced solid tumor such as melanoma, head and neck, liver or kidney cancer. Each CDR3 is given with its conserved first and last residue. D genes are given only for firm matches. Size tells how often a clone was seen (once, few, many) or the class of an expanded clone, and some rows leave it out.

CDR3aa: CASSQEGGTEAFF; CDR3nt: TGTGCCAGCAGCCAAGAGGGGGGAACTGAAGCTTTCTTT; abundance: -; j_gene: TRBJ1-1; d_gene: -; v_gene: TRBV4-2; len: 13
CDR3aa: CASSRTGYEQYF; CDR3nt: TGTGCCAGTAGTAGGACAGGCTACGAGCAGTACTTC; abundance: -; j_gene: TRBJ2-7; d_gene: TRBD1; v_gene: TRBV19; len: 12
CDR3aa: CATSRDGVRDETQYF; CDR3nt: TGTGCCACCAGCAGAGATGGGGTCAGAGACGAGACCCAGTACTTC; abundance: -; j_gene: TRBJ2-5; d_gene: -; v_gene: TRBV15; len: 15
CDR3aa: CASSLTYEQYF; CDR3nt: TGTGCCAGCAGCCTCACCTACGAGCAGTACTTC; abundance: -; j_gene: TRBJ2-7; d_gene: -; v_gene: TRBV7-2; len: 11
CDR3aa: CATSRAGFAEQYF; CDR3nt: TGTGCCACCAGCAGAGCCGGATTTGCCGAGCAGTACTTC; abundance: -; j_gene: TRBJ2-7; d_gene: -; v_gene: TRBV15; len: 13
CDR3aa: CASSPQETQYF; CDR3nt: TGTGCCAGCTCACCCCAAGAGACCCAGTACTTC; abundance: -; j_gene: TRBJ2-5; d_gene: -; v_gene: TRBV18; len: 11
CDR3aa: CASSRDRGATGELFF; CDR3nt: TGCGCCAGCAGCCGGGACAGGGGCGCCACCGGGGAGCTGTTTTTT; abundance: -; j_gene: TRBJ2-2; d_gene: TRBD1; v_gene: TRBV5-1; len: 15
CDR3aa: CASSLDGMNTEAFF; CDR3nt: TGTGCCAGCAGCTTGGACGGCATGAACACTGAAGCTTTCTTT; abundance: -; j_gene: TRBJ1-1; d_gene: -; v_gene: TRBV5-6; len: 14
CDR3aa: CASKRGEQYF; CDR3nt: TGTGCCAGCAAAAGAGGGGAGCAGTACTTC; abundance: -; j_gene: TRBJ2-7; d_gene: -; v_gene: TRBV2; len: 10
CDR3aa: CASSSPRGFTYEQYF; CDR3nt: TGTGCCAGCAGCTCCCCCAGGGGGTTCACCTACGAGCAGTACTTC; abundance: -; j_gene: TRBJ2-7; d_gene: TRBD1; v_gene: TRBV28; len: 15
CDR3aa: CASTDRGRETQYF; CDR3nt: TGTGCCAGTACGGACAGGGGGCGAGAGACCCAGTACTTC; abundance: -; j_gene: TRBJ2-5; d_gene: TRBD1; v_gene: TRBV10-3; len: 13
CDR3aa: CASGGTGDGEQYF; CDR3nt: TGCGCCAGCGGCGGGACAGGGGATGGCGAGCAGTACTTC; abundance: -; j_gene: TRBJ2-7; d_gene: TRBD1; v_gene: TRBV5-1; len: 13
CDR3aa: CASSKSGRTVEQYF; CDR3nt: TGTGCCAGTAGTAAGAGCGGGAGGACGGTCGAGCAGTACTTC; abundance: once; j_gene: TRBJ2-7; d_gene: TRBD2; v_gene: TRBV19; len: 14
CDR3aa: CASSLSPGRGNTIYF; CDR3nt: TGTGCCAGCAGTTTATCCCCAGGTCGCGGAAACACCATATATTTT; abundance: -; j_gene: TRBJ1-3; d_gene: -; v_gene: TRBV27; len: 15
CDR3aa: CASSTPQRLNTGELFF; CDR3nt: TGTGCCAGTAGTACCCCCCAGCGATTGAACACCGGGGAGCTGTTTTTT; abundance: -; j_gene: TRBJ2-2; d_gene: -; v_gene: TRBV19; len: 16
CDR3aa: CASSLGTGAVNTGELFF; CDR3nt: TGTGCCAGCAGCTTAGGTACGGGAGCCGTGAACACCGGGGAGCTGTTTTTT; abundance: -; j_gene: TRBJ2-2; d_gene: -; v_gene: TRBV11-2; len: 17
CDR3aa: CALTRWDSYEQYF; CDR3nt: TGTGCCCTAACAAGGTGGGACTCCTACGAGCAGTACTTC; abundance: few; j_gene: TRBJ2-7; d_gene: -; v_gene: TRBV30; len: 13
CDR3aa: CASSSGTGVQPQHF; CDR3nt: TGTGCCAGCAGTTCTGGGACAGGGGTTCAGCCCCAGCATTTT; abundance: -; j_gene: TRBJ1-5; d_gene: TRBD1; v_gene: TRBV28; len: 14
CDR3aa: CASIRDGAGNEQFF; CDR3nt: TGTGCCAGCATCCGAGACGGGGCGGGCAATGAGCAGTTCTTC; abundance: once; j_gene: TRBJ2-1; d_gene: -; v_gene: TRBV6-1; len: 14
CDR3aa: CASSLQTSTGELFF; CDR3nt: TGCGCCAGCAGCCTCCAGACCAGCACCGGGGAGCTGTTTTTT; abundance: -; j_gene: TRBJ2-2; d_gene: -; v_gene: TRBV5-1; len: 14
CDR3aa: CASSTSGKETQYF; CDR3nt: TGTGCCAGCAGCACTAGCGGTAAAGAGACCCAGTACTTC; abundance: -; j_gene: TRBJ2-5; d_gene: TRBD2; v_gene: TRBV9; len: 13
CDR3aa: CASRLTSDYGYTF; CDR3nt: TGCGCCAGCAGGTTGACGAGCGACTATGGCTACACCTTC; abundance: -; j_gene: TRBJ1-2; d_gene: -; v_gene: TRBV5-1; len: 13
CDR3aa: CASSLSGTPYEQYF; CDR3nt: TGTGCCAGCAGCTTGTCTGGGACCCCCTACGAGCAGTACTTC; abundance: -; j_gene: TRBJ2-7; d_gene: -; v_gene: TRBV7-9; len: 14
CDR3aa: CASRDRAYEQYF; CDR3nt: TGTGCCAGCAGGGACAGAGCCTACGAGCAGTACTTC; abundance: -; j_gene: TRBJ2-7; d_gene: -; v_gene: TRBV6-5; len: 12
CDR3aa: CASSPPTDTQYF; CDR3nt: TGTGCCAGCAGCCCTCCCACAGATACGCAGTATTTT; abundance: few; j_gene: TRBJ2-3; d_gene: -; v_gene: TRBV7-9; len: 12
CDR3aa: CASSEAGGAQQPQHF; CDR3nt: TGTGCCAGCAGTGAAGCCGGCGGTGCTCAGCAGCCCCAGCATTTT; abundance: medium-sized; j_gene: TRBJ1-5; d_gene: -; v_gene: TRBV6-1; len: 15
CDR3aa: CASSKAGGGGEQFF; CDR3nt: TGTGCCAGTAGTAAAGCTGGGGGTGGCGGTGAGCAGTTCTTC; abundance: -; j_gene: TRBJ2-1; d_gene: -; v_gene: TRBV19; len: 14